This T cell receptor (beta chain) was captured in a study of immune evolution from preneoplasia to lung adenocarcinoma. Study results and limitations: From normal lung to invasive adenocarcinoma, top clone frequencies appeared to decrease.

The length of the CDR3 is 14 residues. With 4 bases removed from V and 0 bases from J, the gap between germline ends came to 10 bases. Germline CDR1 SGHRS, CDR2 YFSETQ. Histologic diagnosis was independently verified by two lung pathologists. Here immunoSEQ multiplex PCR was the method, and the copy in TCRdb shows in-frame clones only, minus some. The sample contains over 4,500 clones, approximately 79% of which appear only once. A single count supports this clone. The antigen remains undetermined. The sequence came from a person in their 60s with lung adenocarcinoma. The chain links TRBV5-1 to TRBJ1-1, with D unresolved. The specimen was FFPE normal lung tissue adjacent to the tumor. The CDR3 is CASSPPKLNTEAFF. Written as DNA, the CDR3 is TGCGCCAGCAGCCCCCCGAAGTTGAACACTGAAGCTTTCTTT.